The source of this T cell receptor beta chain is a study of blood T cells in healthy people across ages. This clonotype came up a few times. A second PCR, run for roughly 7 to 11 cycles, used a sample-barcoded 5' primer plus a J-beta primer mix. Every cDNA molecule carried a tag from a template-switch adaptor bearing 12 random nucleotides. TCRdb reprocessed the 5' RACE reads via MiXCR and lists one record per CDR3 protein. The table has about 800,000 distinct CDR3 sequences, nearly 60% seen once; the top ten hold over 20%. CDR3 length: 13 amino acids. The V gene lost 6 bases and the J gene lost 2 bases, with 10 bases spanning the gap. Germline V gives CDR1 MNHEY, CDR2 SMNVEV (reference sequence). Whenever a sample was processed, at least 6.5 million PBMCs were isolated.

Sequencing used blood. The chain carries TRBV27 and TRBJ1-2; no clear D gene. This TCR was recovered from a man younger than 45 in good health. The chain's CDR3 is CASSQLGNYGYTF. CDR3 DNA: TGTGCCAGCAGCCAGTTGGGGAACTATGGCTACACCTTC.